Presented here are 2 T cell receptor beta chains from one specimen sequenced in a study of control samples from healthy donors and cancer patients. Sequencing used immunoSEQ multiplex PCR; TCRdb keeps in-frame clones, though not all of them. This table has roughly 140,000 clones, 93% appearing once. The sequenced sample consisted of blood. These TCRs come from a man aged 50 to 60 in good health.

The J gene is TRBJ1-2, the V gene TRBV5-1; D is undetermined. Trimming pared 1 base from V and 0 bases from J, leaving 7 bases between. CDR1 is SGHRS and CDR2 is YFSETQ in the germline V gene. The CDR3 has 14 residues. CDR3 sequence reads: CASSLRVSNYGYTF. In DNA, the CDR3 is TGCGCCAGCAGCTTGAGGGTCTCTAACTATGGCTACACCTTC.

The chain employs TRBV2 and TRBJ2-7, with D perhaps TRBD1 (5 bases). The CDR3 extends over 11 amino acids. The V and J ends lost 7 bases and 4 bases respectively, with 8 bases between them. CDR1 SNHLY and CDR2 FYNNEI come from the germline V gene. CDR3 coding DNA: TGTGCCAGCAATAGGGGTTACGAGCAGTACTTC. This translates into CASNRGYEQYF.